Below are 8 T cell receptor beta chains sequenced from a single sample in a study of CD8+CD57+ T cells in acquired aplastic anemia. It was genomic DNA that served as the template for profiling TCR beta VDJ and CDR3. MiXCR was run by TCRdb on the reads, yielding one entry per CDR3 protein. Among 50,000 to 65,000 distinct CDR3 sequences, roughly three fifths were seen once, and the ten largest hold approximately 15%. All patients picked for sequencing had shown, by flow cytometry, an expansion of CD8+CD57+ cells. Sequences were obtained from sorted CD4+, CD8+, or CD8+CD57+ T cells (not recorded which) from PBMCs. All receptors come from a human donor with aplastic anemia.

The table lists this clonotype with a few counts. CDR3 coding DNA: TGTGCCATCAGTTCCGGGACAGGGAACACTGAAGCTTTCTTT. It codes for CAISSGTGNTEAFF. V gene TRBV10-3 combines with J gene TRBJ1-1, with 8 bases matching TRBD1. Germline V gene data show CDR1 as ENHRY and CDR2 as SYGVKD. The CDR3 is 14 residues long. Unmatched junction bases numbered 3, after V lost 5 bases and J lost 1 base.

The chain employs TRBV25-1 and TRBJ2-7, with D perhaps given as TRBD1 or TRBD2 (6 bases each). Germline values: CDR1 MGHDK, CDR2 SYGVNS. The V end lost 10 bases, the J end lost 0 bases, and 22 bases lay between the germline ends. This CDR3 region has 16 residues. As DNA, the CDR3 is TGTGCCACTTCTCCTTTTGGGGGGCGGCCCTCCTACGAGCAGTACTTC. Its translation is CATSPFGGRPSYEQYF.

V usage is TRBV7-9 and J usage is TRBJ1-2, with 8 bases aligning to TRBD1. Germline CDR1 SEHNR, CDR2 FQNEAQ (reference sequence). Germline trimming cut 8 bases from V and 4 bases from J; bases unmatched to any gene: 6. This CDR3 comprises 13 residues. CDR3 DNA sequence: TGTGCCAGCCTCGACAGGGGAGGCTATGGCTACACCTTC. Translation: CASLDRGGYGYTF.

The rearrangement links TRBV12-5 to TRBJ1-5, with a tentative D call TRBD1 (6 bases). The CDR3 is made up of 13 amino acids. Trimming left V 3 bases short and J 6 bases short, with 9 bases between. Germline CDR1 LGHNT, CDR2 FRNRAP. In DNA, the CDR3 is TGTGCTAGTGGTTTAGGGGGGAGTCAGCCCCAGCATTTT. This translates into CASGLGGSQPQHF.

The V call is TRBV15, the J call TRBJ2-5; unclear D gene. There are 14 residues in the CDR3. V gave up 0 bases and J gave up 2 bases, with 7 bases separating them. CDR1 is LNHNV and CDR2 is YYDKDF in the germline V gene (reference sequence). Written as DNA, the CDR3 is TGTGCCACCAGCAGAGATAAACAGCAAGAGACCCAGTACTTC. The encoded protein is CATSRDKQQETQYF.

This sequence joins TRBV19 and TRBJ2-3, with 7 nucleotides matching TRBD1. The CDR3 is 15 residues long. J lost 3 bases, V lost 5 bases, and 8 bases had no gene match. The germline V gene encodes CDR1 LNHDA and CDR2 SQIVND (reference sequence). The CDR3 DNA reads TGTGCCAGTAGTGAGACAGGGCCGGGTACAGATACGCAGTATTTT. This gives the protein CASSETGPGTDTQYF.

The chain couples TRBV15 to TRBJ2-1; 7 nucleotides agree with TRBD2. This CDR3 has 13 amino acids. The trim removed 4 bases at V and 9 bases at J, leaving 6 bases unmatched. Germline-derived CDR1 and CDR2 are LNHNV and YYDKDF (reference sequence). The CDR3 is CATSTPPGGEQFF. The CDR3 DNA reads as TGTGCCACCAGCACCCCTCCGGGGGGTGAGCAGTTCTTC.

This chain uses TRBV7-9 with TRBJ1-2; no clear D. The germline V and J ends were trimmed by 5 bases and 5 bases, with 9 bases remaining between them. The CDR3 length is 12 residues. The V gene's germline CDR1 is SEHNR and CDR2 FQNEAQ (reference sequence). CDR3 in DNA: TGTGCCAGCAGCCTAGACTTGTATGGCTACACCTTC. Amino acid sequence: CASSLDLYGYTF.